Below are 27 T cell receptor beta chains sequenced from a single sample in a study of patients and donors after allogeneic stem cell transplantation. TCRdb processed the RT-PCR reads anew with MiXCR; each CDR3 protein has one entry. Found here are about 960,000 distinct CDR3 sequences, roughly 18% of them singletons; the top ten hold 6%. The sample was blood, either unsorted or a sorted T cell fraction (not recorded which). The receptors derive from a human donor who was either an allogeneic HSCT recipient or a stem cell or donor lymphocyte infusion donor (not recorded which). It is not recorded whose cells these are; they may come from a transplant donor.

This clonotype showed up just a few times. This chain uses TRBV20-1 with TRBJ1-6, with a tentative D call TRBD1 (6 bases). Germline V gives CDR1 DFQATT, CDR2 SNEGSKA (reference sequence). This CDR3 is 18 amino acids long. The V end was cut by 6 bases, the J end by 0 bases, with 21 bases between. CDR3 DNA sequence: TGCAGTGCGCGCACCGTTCGGGACACCGTCTCCTATAATTCACCCCTCCACTTT. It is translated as CSARTVRDTVSYNSPLHF.

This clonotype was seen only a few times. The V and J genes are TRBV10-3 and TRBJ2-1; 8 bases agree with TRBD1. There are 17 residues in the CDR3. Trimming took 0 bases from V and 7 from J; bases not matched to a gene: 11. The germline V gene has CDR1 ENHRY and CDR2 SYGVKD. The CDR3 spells CAISESTPGQAGNEQFF. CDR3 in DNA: TGTGCCATCAGTGAGTCGACCCCGGGACAGGCGGGGAATGAGCAGTTCTTC.

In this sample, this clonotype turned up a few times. The CDR3: CASSLERGSYEKLFF. DNA for the CDR3: TGTGCCAGCAGCTTGGAAAGGGGATCATATGAAAAACTGTTTTTT. The rearrangement uses TRBV5-6 and TRBJ1-4; D is possibly TRBD1 (5 bases). V lost 0 bases and J lost 6, with 12 bases in between. The CDR3 has 15 residues. Per germline, CDR1 SGHDT and CDR2 YYEEEE.

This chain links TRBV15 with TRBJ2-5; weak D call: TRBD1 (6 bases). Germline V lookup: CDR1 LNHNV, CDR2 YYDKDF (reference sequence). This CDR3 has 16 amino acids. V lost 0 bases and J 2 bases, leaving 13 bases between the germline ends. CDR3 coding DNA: TGTGCCACCAGCAGAGATTCAACAGGGTATCAAGAGACCCAGTACTTC. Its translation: CATSRDSTGYQETQYF.

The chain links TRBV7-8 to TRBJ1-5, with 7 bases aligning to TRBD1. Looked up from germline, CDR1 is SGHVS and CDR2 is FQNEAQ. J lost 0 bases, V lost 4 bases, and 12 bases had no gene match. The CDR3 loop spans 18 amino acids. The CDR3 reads CASSSDRALHYSNQPQHF. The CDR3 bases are TGTGCCAGCAGCTCCGACAGGGCCCTGCATTATAGCAATCAGCCCCAGCATTTT.

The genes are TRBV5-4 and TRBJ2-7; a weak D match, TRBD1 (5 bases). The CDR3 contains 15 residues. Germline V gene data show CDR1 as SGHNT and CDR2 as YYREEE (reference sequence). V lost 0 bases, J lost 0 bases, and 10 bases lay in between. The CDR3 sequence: CASSLEDTSSYEQYF. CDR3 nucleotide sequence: TGTGCCAGCAGCTTGGAGGACACCAGCTCCTACGAGCAGTACTTC.

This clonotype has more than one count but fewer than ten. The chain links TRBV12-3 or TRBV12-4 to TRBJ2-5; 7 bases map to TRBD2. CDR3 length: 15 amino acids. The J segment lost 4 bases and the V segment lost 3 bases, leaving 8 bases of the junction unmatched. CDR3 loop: CASSFDGRPSETQYF. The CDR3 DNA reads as TGTGCCAGCAGTTTTGACGGGAGGCCCTCAGAGACCCAGTACTTC.

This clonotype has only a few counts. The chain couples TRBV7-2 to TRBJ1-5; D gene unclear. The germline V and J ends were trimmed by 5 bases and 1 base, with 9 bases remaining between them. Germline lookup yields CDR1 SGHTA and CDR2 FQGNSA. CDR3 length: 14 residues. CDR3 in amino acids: CASSVGLSNQPQHF. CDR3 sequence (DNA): TGTGCCAGCAGCGTGGGCTTGAGCAATCAGCCCCAGCATTTT.

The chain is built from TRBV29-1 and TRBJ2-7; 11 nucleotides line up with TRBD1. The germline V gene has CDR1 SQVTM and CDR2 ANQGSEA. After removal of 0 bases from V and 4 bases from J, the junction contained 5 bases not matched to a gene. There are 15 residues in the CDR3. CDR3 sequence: CSVEDPDRGLYEQYF. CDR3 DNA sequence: TGCAGCGTTGAAGACCCGGACAGGGGGCTGTACGAGCAGTACTTC.

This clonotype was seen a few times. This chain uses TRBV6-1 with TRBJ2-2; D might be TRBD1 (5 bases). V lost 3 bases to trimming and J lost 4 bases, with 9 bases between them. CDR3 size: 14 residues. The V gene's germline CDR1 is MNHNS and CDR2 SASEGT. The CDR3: CASSDRVGTGELFF. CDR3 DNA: TGTGCCAGCAGTGACAGGGTGGGCACCGGGGAGCTGTTTTTT.

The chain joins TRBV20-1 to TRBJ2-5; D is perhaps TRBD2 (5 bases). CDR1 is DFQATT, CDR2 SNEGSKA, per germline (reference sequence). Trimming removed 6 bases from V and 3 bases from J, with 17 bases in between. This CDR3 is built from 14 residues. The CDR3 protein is CSAPHLGLKETQYF. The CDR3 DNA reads TGCAGTGCCCCCCACCTCGGACTTAAAGAGACCCAGTACTTC.

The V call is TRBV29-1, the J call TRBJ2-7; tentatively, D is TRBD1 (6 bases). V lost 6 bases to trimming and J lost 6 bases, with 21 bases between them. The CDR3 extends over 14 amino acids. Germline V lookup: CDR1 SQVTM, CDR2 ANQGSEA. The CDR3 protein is CSVTRTETASEQYF. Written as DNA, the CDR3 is TGCAGCGTCACCCGGACAGAAACGGCGAGCGAGCAGTACTTC.

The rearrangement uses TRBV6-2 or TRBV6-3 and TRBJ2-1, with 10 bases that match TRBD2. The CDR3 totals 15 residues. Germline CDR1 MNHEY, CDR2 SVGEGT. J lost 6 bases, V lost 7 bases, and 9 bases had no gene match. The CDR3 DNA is TGTGCCAGCATCCAAGGACTAGCGGCGAGCAATGAGCAGTTCTTC. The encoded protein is CASIQGLAASNEQFF.

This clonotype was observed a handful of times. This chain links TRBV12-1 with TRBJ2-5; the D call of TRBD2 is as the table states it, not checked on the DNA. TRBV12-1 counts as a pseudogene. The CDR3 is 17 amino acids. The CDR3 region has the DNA TGTGCCAGCAGCTCGAAACTAGCGGGAGGGGGACAAGAGACCCAGTACTTC. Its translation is CASSSKLAGGGQETQYF.

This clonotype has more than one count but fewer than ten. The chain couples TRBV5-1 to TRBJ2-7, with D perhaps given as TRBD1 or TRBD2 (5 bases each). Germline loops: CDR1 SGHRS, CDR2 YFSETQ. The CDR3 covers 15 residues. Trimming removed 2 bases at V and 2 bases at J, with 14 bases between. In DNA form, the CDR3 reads TGCGCCAGCAGCTTTACCAGGGTCGGGACCTACGAGCAGTACTTC. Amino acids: CASSFTRVGTYEQYF. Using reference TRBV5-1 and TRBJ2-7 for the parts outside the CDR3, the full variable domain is KAGVTQTPRYLIKTRGQQVTLSCSPISGHRSVSWYQQTPGQGLQFLFEYFSETQRNKGNFPGRFSGRQFSNSRSEMNVSTLELGDSALYLCASSFTRVGTYEQYFGPGTRLTVT.

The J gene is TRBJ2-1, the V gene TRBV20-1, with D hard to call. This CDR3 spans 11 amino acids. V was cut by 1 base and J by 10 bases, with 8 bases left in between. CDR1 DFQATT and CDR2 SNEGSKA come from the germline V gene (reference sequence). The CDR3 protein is CSARVATEQFF. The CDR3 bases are TGCAGTGCTAGAGTCGCAACAGAGCAGTTCTTC.

The CDR3 sequence: CASRGDTLTFLFFTDTQYF. For the CDR3, the DNA is TGTGCCAGCAGGGGGGACACCTTGACCTTTCTTTTTTTCACAGATACGCAGTATTTT. V is TRBV3-1 and J is TRBJ2-3; possibly TRBD1 for D (6 bases). V lost 6 bases, J lost 2 bases, and 27 bases lay in between. CDR1 and CDR2 (germline): LGHDT, YNNKEL (reference sequence). The CDR3 totals 19 residues.

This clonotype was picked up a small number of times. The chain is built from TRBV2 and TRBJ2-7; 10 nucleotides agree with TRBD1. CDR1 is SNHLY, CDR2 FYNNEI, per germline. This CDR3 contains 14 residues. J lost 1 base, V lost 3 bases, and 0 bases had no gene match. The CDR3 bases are TGTGCCAGCAGTGAGGACAGGGGGTCCTACGAGCAGTACTTC. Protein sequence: CASSEDRGSYEQYF.

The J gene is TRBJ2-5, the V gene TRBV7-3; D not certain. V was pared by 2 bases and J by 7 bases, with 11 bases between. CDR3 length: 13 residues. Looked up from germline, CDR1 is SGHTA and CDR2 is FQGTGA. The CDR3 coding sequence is TGTGCCAGCAGCTTACTGGAGACGGGGACCCAGTACTTC. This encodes CASSLLETGTQYF. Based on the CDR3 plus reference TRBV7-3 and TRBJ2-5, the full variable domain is GAGVSQTPSNKVTEKGKYVELRCDPISGHTALYWYRQSLGQGPEFLIYFQGTGAADDSGLPNDRFFAVRPEGSVSTLKIQRTERGDSAVYLCASSLLETGTQYFGPGTRLLVL.

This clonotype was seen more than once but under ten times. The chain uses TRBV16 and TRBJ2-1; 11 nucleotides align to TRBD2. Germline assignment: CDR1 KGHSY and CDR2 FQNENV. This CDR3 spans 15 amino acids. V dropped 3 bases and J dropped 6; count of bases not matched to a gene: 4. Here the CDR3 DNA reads TGTGCCAGCAGCCAGACTAGCGGGGTTATCAATGAGCAGTTCTTC. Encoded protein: CASSQTSGVINEQFF.

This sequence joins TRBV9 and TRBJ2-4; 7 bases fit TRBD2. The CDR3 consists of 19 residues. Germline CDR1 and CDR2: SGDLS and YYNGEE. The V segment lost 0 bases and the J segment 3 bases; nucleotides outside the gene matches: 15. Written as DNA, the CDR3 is TGTGCCAGCAGCGTAGCGGAGGTTATGACCCCGGGGGGCAAAAACATTCAGTACTTC. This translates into CASSVAEVMTPGGKNIQYF.

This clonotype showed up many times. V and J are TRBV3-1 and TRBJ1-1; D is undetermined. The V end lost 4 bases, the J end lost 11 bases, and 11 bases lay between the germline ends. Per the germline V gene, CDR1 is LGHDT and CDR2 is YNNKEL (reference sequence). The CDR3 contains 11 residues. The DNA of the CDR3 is TGTGCCAGCAGCCTTGACATCGGGGCTTTCTTT. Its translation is CASSLDIGAFF. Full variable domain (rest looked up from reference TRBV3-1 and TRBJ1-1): DTAVSQTPKYLVTQMGNDKSIKCEQNLGHDTMYWYKQDSKKFLKIMFSYNNKELIINETVPNRFSPKSPDKAHLNLHINSLELGDSAVYFCASSLDIGAFFGQGTRLTVV.

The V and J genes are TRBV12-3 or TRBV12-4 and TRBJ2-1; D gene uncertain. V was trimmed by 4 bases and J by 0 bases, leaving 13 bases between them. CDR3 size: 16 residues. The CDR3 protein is CASSSTGPSSYNEQFF. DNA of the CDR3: TGTGCCAGCAGTTCCACGGGCCCTAGCTCCTACAATGAGCAGTTCTTC.

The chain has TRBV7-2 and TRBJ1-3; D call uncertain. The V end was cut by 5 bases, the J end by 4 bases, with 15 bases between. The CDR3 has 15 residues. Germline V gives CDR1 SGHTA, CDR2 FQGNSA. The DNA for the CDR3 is TGTGCCAGCAGCGGATGGGATAAACCCGGAAACACCATATATTTT. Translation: CASSGWDKPGNTIYF.

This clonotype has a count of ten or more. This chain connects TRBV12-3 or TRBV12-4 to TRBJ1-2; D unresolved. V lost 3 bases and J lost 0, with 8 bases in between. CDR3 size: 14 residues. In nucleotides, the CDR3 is TGTGCCAGCAGTTTCAAGGGAACTAACTATGGCTACACCTTC. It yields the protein CASSFKGTNYGYTF.

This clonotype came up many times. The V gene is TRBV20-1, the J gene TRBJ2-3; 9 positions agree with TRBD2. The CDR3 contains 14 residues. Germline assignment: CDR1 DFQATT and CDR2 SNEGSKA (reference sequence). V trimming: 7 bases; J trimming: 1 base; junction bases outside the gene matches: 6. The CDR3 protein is CSVLPSGGTDTQYF. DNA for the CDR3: TGCAGTGTCCTTCCTAGCGGGGGCACAGATACGCAGTATTTT.

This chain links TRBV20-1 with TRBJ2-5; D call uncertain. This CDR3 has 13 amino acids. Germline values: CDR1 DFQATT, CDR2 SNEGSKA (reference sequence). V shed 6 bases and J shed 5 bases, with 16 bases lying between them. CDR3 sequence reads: CSAPKPGLETQYF. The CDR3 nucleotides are TGCAGTGCCCCCAAACCGGGCCTCGAGACCCAGTACTTC.